A selection of T cell receptor beta chains follows, all from one sample in a study of control samples from healthy donors and cancer patients. The assay was immunoSEQ multiplex PCR, and TCRdb's table has in-frame clones only and misses some. The sample records 150,000 to 200,000 clones, roughly 88% being singletons. The sample comprised blood. These TCRs come from a man between 18 and 29 years old in good health. The CDR3 runs from the conserved cysteine through the conserved F or W. D genes are given only for firm matches. Some rows mark clone size as missing; the rest say once, few, many or name a class of expanded clone.

abundance	v_gene	j_gene	d_gene	CDR3nt	CDR3aa
.	TRBV30	TRBJ2-5	.	TGTGCCTGGAGTGGACCAACGGGTGAGGGGGAGACCCAGTACTTC	CAWSGPTGEGETQYF
.	TRBV24-1	TRBJ1-5	.	TGTGCCACCAGTGACAACCCGCCCCAGCATTTT	CATSDNPPQHF
.	TRBV25-1	TRBJ1-1	.	TGTGCCAGCAGTGCCGACACGGTTTCGAAAGCTTTCTTT	CASSADTVSKAFF
.	TRBV2	TRBJ1-2	.	TGTGCCAGCAAAACCCCCAGGGGCCGGGACTATGGCTACACCTTC	CASKTPRGRDYGYTF
.	TRBV5-5	TRBJ1-1	.	TGTGCCAGCAGCTTGTGGGACGGTGGGAACACTGAAGCTTTCTTT	CASSLWDGGNTEAFF
few	TRBV2	TRBJ2-2	.	TGTGCCAGCAGTCGAATCCGGGGAGACACCGGGGAGCTGTTTTTT	CASSRIRGDTGELFF
few	TRBV11-2	TRBJ2-7	.	TGTGCCAGCAGCCCCCGCTCCTACGAGCAGTACTTC	CASSPRSYEQYF
.	TRBV20-1	TRBJ2-5	.	TGCAGTGGTTCGGTCCAAGAGACCCAGTACTTC	CSGSVQETQYF
.	TRBV28	TRBJ2-5	.	TGTGCCAGCAGTTTAAGAGTAGCGCCTACTAGAGAGACCCAGTACTTC	CASSLRVAPTRETQYF
.	TRBV7-9	TRBJ2-3	.	TGTGCCAGCAGCTTAGAAATGTCAGGGGGCACAGATACGCAGTATTTT	CASSLEMSGGTDTQYF
.	TRBV19	TRBJ2-7	TRBD1	TGTGCCAGTAGTATCGGAACAGGGGGCGAGCAGTACTTC	CASSIGTGGEQYF
.	TRBV27	TRBJ1-1	.	TGTGCCAGCAGTTTAACGGTCGGTGCTGAAGCTTTCTTT	CASSLTVGAEAFF
.	TRBV7-2	TRBJ1-5	TRBD1	TGTGCCAGCAGCTTAGGGGCAGGGGGTAGCAATCAGCCCCAGCATTTT	CASSLGAGGSNQPQHF
.	TRBV27	TRBJ2-3	.	TGTGCCAGCAGTTTATCGGCGGCGGACCCTAGGGATACGCAGTATTTT	CASSLSAADPRDTQYF
.	TRBV3-1/TRBV3-2	TRBJ1-1	.	TGTGCCAGCAGCCCCGAGGGAGGAGGGCGCGGGGAAGCTTTCTTT	CASSPEGGGRGEAFF
once	TRBV13	TRBJ2-7	.	TGTGCCAGCAGCTTAGGACTGCGGTATGCGGGCTACGAGCAGTACTTC	CASSLGLRYAGYEQYF
.	TRBV7-2	TRBJ2-3	TRBD2	TGTGCCAGCAGCTTAACTAGCGGGGGTGCAGATACGCAGTATTTT	CASSLTSGGADTQYF
.	TRBV5-5	TRBJ1-5	TRBD1	TGTGCCAGCAGCCCGACAGGGAGTGGCAATCAGCCCCAGCATTTT	CASSPTGSGNQPQHF
.	TRBV28	TRBJ2-7	.	TGTGCCAGCAGTACCTCGCCCTCCTACGAGCAGTACTTC	CASSTSPSYEQYF
.	TRBV5-4	TRBJ2-7	TRBD1	TGTGCCAGCAGCCTCCGGGACAGGGGTACCTACGAGCAGTACTTC	CASSLRDRGTYEQYF
.	TRBV7-8	TRBJ2-3	.	TGTGCCAGCAGCCCAATAACACTCGCTAGCATAGATACGCAGTATTTT	CASSPITLASIDTQYF
once	TRBV10-3	TRBJ2-7	.	TGTGCCATCAGTGACGGGCCGGGGGACGAGCAGTACTTC	CAISDGPGDEQYF
.	TRBV28	TRBJ1-5	.	TGTGCCAGCAGTGCTACAGGGAGAAGTATGAATCAGCCCCAGCATTTT	CASSATGRSMNQPQHF
once	TRBV6-5	TRBJ2-7	.	TGTGCCAGCAGTTACTCATTTCAGGGGCTGGCTGAGCAGTACTTC	CASSYSFQGLAEQYF
.	TRBV18	TRBJ2-5	TRBD1	TGTGCCAGCTCACCACGACCCAGGGGGCCCTCAGAGACCCAGTACTTC	CASSPRPRGPSETQYF
.	TRBV6-7	TRBJ2-6	TRBD1	TGTGCCAGCAGTCAGAACCCGGGACAGGGTGCTGGGGCCAACGTCCTGACTTTC	CASSQNPGQGAGANVLTF
.	TRBV27	TRBJ1-2	TRBD1	TGTGCCAGCAGTCCCCGGACAGGGTCGTTATCGGGCTACACCTTC	CASSPRTGSLSGYTF
.	TRBV30	TRBJ1-3	.	TGTGCCTCTACAGCGTTCATGGATCTCACCATATATTTT	CASTAFMDLTIYF
.	TRBV15	TRBJ2-7	.	TGTGCCACCAGCAGAGGGGACAATGTCTACGAGCAGTACTTC	CATSRGDNVYEQYF
once	TRBV6-5	TRBJ1-2	.	TGTGCCAGCAGTTACTCGGTCGCCGGTGGCTACACCTTC	CASSYSVAGGYTF
.	TRBV7-8	TRBJ1-3	.	TGTGCCAGCAGCTTAGCAGTGAGCACCATATATTTT	CASSLAVSTIYF
.	TRBV19	TRBJ1-4	TRBD1	TGTGCCAGCCAACCCGGACAGGGGGGTTTTAATGAAAAACTGTTTTTT	CASQPGQGGFNEKLFF
.	TRBV30	TRBJ1-5	.	TGTGCCTGGAGTGTAGGGAGGGATCAGCCCCAGCATTTT	CAWSVGRDQPQHF
.	TRBV9	TRBJ2-2	.	TGTGCCAGCAGCGTAGCCTTGGGGGAAAACACCGGGGAGCTGTTTTTT	CASSVALGENTGELFF
.	TRBV6-5	TRBJ2-5	.	TGTGCCAGCAGTTACTGGGGCCAGGCCCAAGAGACCCAGTACTTC	CASSYWGQAQETQYF
.	TRBV2	TRBJ2-1	TRBD1	TGTGCCAGGGACAGGGGGAATGAGCAGTTCTTC	CARDRGNEQFF
.	TRBV7-9	TRBJ2-2	TRBD2	TGTGCCAGCAGTTTGCGGGGAGGGAGGAACACCGGGGAGCTGTTTTTT	CASSLRGGRNTGELFF
.	TRBV9	TRBJ1-2	.	TGTGCCAGCAGCACCCCAAGGGACTTGCCTAACTATGGCTACACCTTC	CASSTPRDLPNYGYTF
.	TRBV9	TRBJ2-3	.	TGTGCCAGCAGCGTATCGTCAGATACGCAGTATTTT	CASSVSSDTQYF
.	TRBV27	TRBJ1-1	.	TGTGCCAGCAGTTTAGGGCCGGGGGGCACTGAAGCTTTCTTT	CASSLGPGGTEAFF
.	TRBV21-1	TRBJ1-3	.	TGTGCCAGCAGACCCGTTCGGGGAAACACCATATATTTT	CASRPVRGNTIYF
once	TRBV4-1	TRBJ1-1	TRBD1	TGCGCCAGCAGCCCAGACAGGGGGAGGATAGTTACTGAAGCTTTCTTT	CASSPDRGRIVTEAFF
few	TRBV6-5	TRBJ1-3	.	TGTGCCAGCAGTACGAGGGCCGATGGAAACACCATATATTTT	CASSTRADGNTIYF
.	TRBV30	TRBJ1-1	.	TGTGCCTGGAGTGAGGGGATAGGTGCTGAAGCTTTCTTT	CAWSEGIGAEAFF
.	TRBV28	TRBJ1-1	.	TGTGCCAGCAGTTCACAGTCTGGAGCGGGAGCTTTCTTT	CASSSQSGAGAFF
.	TRBV9	TRBJ1-6	TRBD1	TGTGCCAGCAGCGCCTACAGGGGGCAGAATTCACCCCTCCACTTT	CASSAYRGQNSPLHF
.	TRBV6-5	TRBJ2-2	.	TGTGCCAGCAGTCGGTCGACCCCGAACACCGGGGAGCTGTTTTTT	CASSRSTPNTGELFF
.	TRBV30	TRBJ1-5	.	TGTGCCTGGAGTAAACAAAGCAATCAGCCCCAGCATTTT	CAWSKQSNQPQHF
.	TRBV9	TRBJ2-3	TRBD2	TGTGCCAGCAGCGTAGCGGGGGGGCCCCCAGATACGCAGTATTTT	CASSVAGGPPDTQYF
.	TRBV4-3	TRBJ2-1	TRBD2	TGCGCCAGCAGCCAAGGACTAGCGGGGGACTATGAGCAGTTCTTC	CASSQGLAGDYEQFF
.	TRBV19	TRBJ2-1	.	TGTGCCAGTAGTATAGTGGGGCTAGCTGAAGACAATGAGCAGTTCTTC	CASSIVGLAEDNEQFF
.	TRBV7-2	TRBJ2-3	.	TGTGCCAGCAGCTTATTGGTAGGGGCCGGATTGGCAGATACGCAGTATTTT	CASSLLVGAGLADTQYF
.	TRBV19	TRBJ1-6	TRBD1	TGTGCCAGTACGCAGGGACAGGGGACGAATTCACCCCTCCACTTT	CASTQGQGTNSPLHF
.	TRBV7-8	TRBJ2-7	.	TGTGCCAGCTCCGAGACCAGCGGCTACGAGCAGTACTTC	CASSETSGYEQYF
.	TRBV7-7	TRBJ2-5	TRBD2	TGTGCCAGCAGCCGGACTAGCGGGGGGGCCTGGAAAGAGACCCAGTACTTC	CASSRTSGGAWKETQYF
.	TRBV28	TRBJ1-1	.	TGTGCCAGCAGTGAGGGAAGGGGGACCACTGAAGCTTTCTTT	CASSEGRGTTEAFF